This T cell receptor (beta chain) is drawn from a study of blood T cells in healthy people across ages. About the research overall: About one barcoded beta molecule per two T cells came from capture by template switching.

This clonotype was seen a few times. Its antigen is still unknown. Combining a sample-barcoded 5' primer with a J-beta primer mix, a second PCR ran for roughly 7 to 12 cycles. Using its own MiXCR run on the 5' RACE reads, TCRdb lists one record per CDR3 protein. The sample carries around 2 million distinct CDR3 sequences, about two fifths recorded once. V lost 7 bases and J lost 4; bases outside the gene matches: 25. The CDR3 covers 20 residues. Per germline, CDR1 SEHNR and CDR2 FQNEAQ (reference sequence). Broader study findings: Researchers said unsorted PBMCs prevented a conclusive naive versus antigen-experienced comparison. TCR beta diversity tracked closely with naive T cell percentage. When set beside aged donors, long-lived donors presented more naive CD4+ cells and higher diversity.

Sequencing used blood. The receptor was isolated from a human donor in good health. The V call is TRBV7-9, the J call TRBJ2-3, with 8 nucleotides matching TRBD2. The CDR3 is CASTRTGGTTLSSISDTQYF. The DNA of the CDR3 is TGTGCCAGCACCCGTACGGGGGGGACCACCCTCAGTTCAATTTCAGATACGCAGTATTTT.